This is a list of T cell receptor beta chains from one sample in a study of tumor-infiltrating lymphocytes in primary liver carcinoma. TCRdb used MiXCR to reprocess the multiplex PCR reads, holding one entry per CDR3 protein. The sample comprises roughly 120,000 distinct CDR3 sequences, approximately 64% of which are singletons, and 8.4% rests with the top ten. Specimen: liver tumor tissue from sampling region 3. These receptors were collected from a woman in her sixties or seventies with primary liver carcinoma and hepatitis B virus infection. The CDR3 runs from the conserved cysteine through the conserved F or W. Fields, in order: V gene, D gene, clone size, J gene, CDR3 protein, CDR3 DNA. The D gene is left open where the match is weak. Size tells how often a clone was seen (once, few, many) or the class of an expanded clone, and some rows leave it out.

V gene: TRBV6-6; D gene: .; clone size: .; J gene: TRBJ2-6; CDR3 protein: CASSWGTAGANVLTF; CDR3 DNA: TGTGCCAGCAGTTGGGGAACAGCTGGGGCCAACGTCCTGACTTTC
V gene: TRBV6-1; D gene: .; clone size: .; J gene: TRBJ1-2; CDR3 protein: CASSEQDHGYTF; CDR3 DNA: TGTGCCAGCAGTGAACAGGACCATGGCTACACCTTC
V gene: TRBV29-1; D gene: .; clone size: .; J gene: TRBJ2-3; CDR3 protein: CSVVPRITDTHYF; CDR3 DNA: TGCAGCGTTGTCCCACGGATCACAGATACGCACTATTTT
V gene: TRBV28; D gene: TRBD1; clone size: few; J gene: TRBJ2-3; CDR3 protein: CASSGQGEGDTQYF; CDR3 DNA: TGTGCCAGCAGTGGACAGGGGGAAGGAGATACGCAGTATTTT
V gene: TRBV4-1; D gene: TRBD1; clone size: .; J gene: TRBJ2-7; CDR3 protein: CASSQDPGTDNTHEQYF; CDR3 DNA: TGCGCCAGCAGCCAAGACCCCGGGACAGACAACACCCACGAGCAGTACTTC
V gene: TRBV15; D gene: TRBD1; clone size: .; J gene: TRBJ2-7; CDR3 protein: CATGRGTGVPSYEQYF; CDR3 DNA: TGTGCCACCGGCAGGGGAACAGGGGTCCCCAGCTACGAGCAGTACTTC
V gene: TRBV29-1; D gene: .; clone size: many; J gene: TRBJ1-1; CDR3 protein: CSGVGDHREAFF; CDR3 DNA: TGCAGCGGCGTCGGCGATCACAGAGAAGCTTTCTTT
V gene: TRBV11-2; D gene: .; clone size: .; J gene: TRBJ2-2; CDR3 protein: CASSSIPGANTGGLFF; CDR3 DNA: TGTGCCAGCAGCAGTATCCCGGGAGCGAACACCGGGGGGCTGTTTTTT
V gene: TRBV11-2; D gene: .; clone size: .; J gene: TRBJ2-5; CDR3 protein: CASSPRIRTQETQYF; CDR3 DNA: TGTGCCAGCAGCCCGAGGATTAGAACGCAAGAGACCCAGTACTTC
V gene: TRBV6-1; D gene: .; clone size: .; J gene: TRBJ2-5; CDR3 protein: CASSDPTRAYQGTQYF; CDR3 DNA: TGTGCCAGCAGTGACCCGACTAGGGCTTACCAAGGGACCCAATACTTC
V gene: TRBV7-9; D gene: .; clone size: once; J gene: TRBJ2-7; CDR3 protein: CASSQSGSYEQYF; CDR3 DNA: TGTGCCAGCAGCCAATCGGGTTCCTACGAGCAGTACTTC
V gene: TRBV6-5; D gene: .; clone size: .; J gene: TRBJ1-4; CDR3 protein: CVNIGTAEKLFF; CDR3 DNA: TGTGTCAACATCGGGACTGCGGAAAAACTGTTTTTT
V gene: TRBV11-2; D gene: TRBD1; clone size: .; J gene: TRBJ2-7; CDR3 protein: CASSSRNRGNYEQYF; CDR3 DNA: TGTGCCAGCAGCTCCCGGAACAGGGGCAACTACGAGCAGTACTTC
V gene: TRBV6-2/TRBV6-3; D gene: .; clone size: .; J gene: TRBJ1-2; CDR3 protein: CASRRGEFNYDHTF; CDR3 DNA: TGTGCCAGCCGACGGGGGGAATTTAACTATGACCACACCTTC
V gene: TRBV29-1; D gene: TRBD1; clone size: many; J gene: TRBJ2-5; CDR3 protein: CSVEPTGGWETQYF; CDR3 DNA: TGCAGCGTTGAGCCGACAGGGGGCTGGGAGACCCAGTACTTC
V gene: TRBV12-3/TRBV12-4; D gene: .; clone size: many; J gene: TRBJ1-2; CDR3 protein: CASSLIQGGGYGYTF; CDR3 DNA: TGTGCCAGCAGTTTAATCCAGGGAGGGGGCTATGGCTACACCTTC
V gene: TRBV11-2; D gene: TRBD1; clone size: .; J gene: TRBJ2-1; CDR3 protein: CASNLTSGQGYRGEQFF; CDR3 DNA: TGTGCCAGCAACTTAACCAGCGGACAGGGGTACAGGGGTGAGCAGTTCTTC
V gene: TRBV6-2/TRBV6-3; D gene: .; clone size: .; J gene: TRBJ2-7; CDR3 protein: CASRRQAAPYEQYF; CDR3 DNA: TGCGCCAGCAGAAGACAGGCGGCACCTTACGAGCAGTACTTC
V gene: TRBV6-2/TRBV6-3; D gene: .; clone size: many; J gene: TRBJ2-7; CDR3 protein: CASSDPLSRSYEQYF; CDR3 DNA: TGTGCCAGCAGTGACCCTTTATCGCGATCGTACGAGCAGTACTTC
V gene: TRBV28; D gene: .; clone size: .; J gene: TRBJ2-7; CDR3 protein: CASSLPSRVDEQYF; CDR3 DNA: TGTGCCAGCAGTTTACCCTCCAGGGTGGACGAGCAGTACTTC
V gene: TRBV5-1; D gene: .; clone size: .; J gene: TRBJ2-3; CDR3 protein: CASSLVADTQYF; CDR3 DNA: TGCGCCAGCAGCTTGGTAGCAGATACGCAGTATTTT
V gene: TRBV28; D gene: TRBD1; clone size: few; J gene: TRBJ2-7; CDR3 protein: CASRYGQGPSYEQYF; CDR3 DNA: TGTGCCAGCAGGTATGGACAGGGGCCCTCCTACGAGCAGTACTTC
V gene: TRBV20-1; D gene: TRBD2; clone size: .; J gene: TRBJ2-1; CDR3 protein: CSAESASGRYTYDEQFF; CDR3 DNA: TGCAGTGCCGAGTCCGCTAGCGGGAGGTACACCTACGATGAGCAGTTCTTC
V gene: TRBV11-1; D gene: .; clone size: .; J gene: TRBJ2-7; CDR3 protein: CPSSGKRDTYDQYF; CDR3 DNA: TGTCCCAGCAGCGGGAAGAGGGACACCTACGATCAGTACTTC
V gene: TRBV4-1; D gene: .; clone size: many; J gene: TRBJ2-7; CDR3 protein: CASSQGGPEASYEQYF; CDR3 DNA: TGCGCCAGCAGCCAAGGTGGTCCCGAGGCCTCCTACGAGCAGTACTTC
V gene: TRBV5-1; D gene: .; clone size: .; J gene: TRBJ2-2; CDR3 protein: CASNPSSGNTGELFF; CDR3 DNA: TGCGCCAGCAACCCGTCGTCAGGGAACACCGGGGAGCTGTTTTTT
V gene: TRBV9; D gene: .; clone size: .; J gene: TRBJ2-2; CDR3 protein: CASSVRGQPNTGELFF; CDR3 DNA: TGTGCCAGCAGCGTACGGGGGCAGCCGAACACCGGGGAGCTGTTTTTT
V gene: TRBV6-5; D gene: TRBD1; clone size: many; J gene: TRBJ1-5; CDR3 protein: CASSYRGGNQPQHF; CDR3 DNA: TGTGCCAGCAGCTACAGGGGCGGCAATCAGCCCCAGCATTTT
V gene: TRBV6-6; D gene: .; clone size: once; J gene: TRBJ2-1; CDR3 protein: CANKRVDTTHSYNEQFF; CDR3 DNA: TGTGCCAACAAGAGGGTGGACACTACACACTCTTACAATGAGCAGTTCTTC
V gene: TRBV28; D gene: .; clone size: .; J gene: TRBJ2-4; CDR3 protein: CASSDPGSTDIQYF; CDR3 DNA: TGTGCCAGCAGTGACCCAGGGTCTACTGACATTCAGTACTTC
V gene: TRBV11-2; D gene: .; clone size: once; J gene: TRBJ1-5; CDR3 protein: CASSVVYGQPQHF; CDR3 DNA: TGTGCCAGCAGCGTCGTGTATGGTCAGCCCCAGCATTTT
V gene: TRBV5-5; D gene: .; clone size: few; J gene: TRBJ2-3; CDR3 protein: CASSPGASGHTDTQYF; CDR3 DNA: TGTGCCAGCAGCCCAGGGGCTAGCGGTCACACGGATACGCAGTATTTT
V gene: TRBV11-2; D gene: TRBD2; clone size: .; J gene: TRBJ2-1; CDR3 protein: CASSLTQRDYNEHFF; CDR3 DNA: TGTGCCAGCAGCTTAACGCAGCGGGACTACAATGAACACTTCTTC
V gene: TRBV7-8; D gene: TRBD2; clone size: .; J gene: TRBJ2-4; CDR3 protein: CTSSLAATGGTNIQYF; CDR3 DNA: TGTACCAGCAGCTTAGCTGCCACGGGGGGAACAAACATTCAGTACTTC
V gene: TRBV29-1; D gene: TRBD1; clone size: many; J gene: TRBJ2-7; CDR3 protein: CSATTGGAYEQYF; CDR3 DNA: TGCAGCGCCACGACAGGGGGCGCTTACGAGCAGTACTTC
V gene: TRBV5-1; D gene: TRBD1; clone size: .; J gene: TRBJ2-1; CDR3 protein: CASSPEGQGYNEQFF; CDR3 DNA: TGCGCCAGCAGCCCCGAGGGACAGGGGTACAATGAGCAGTTCTTC
V gene: TRBV29-1; D gene: .; clone size: .; J gene: TRBJ2-1; CDR3 protein: CSVAGDTSSYNEQLF; CDR3 DNA: TGCAGCGTTGCGGGCGACACGAGCTCCTACAACGAGCAGCTCTTC